This T cell receptor (beta chain) was sequenced during a study of glioma-infiltrating T cells after dendritic cell vaccination (dated by TCRdb to the mid-2010s). Context from the whole study: Of the roughly 15 glioblastoma patients in the cohort, all drawn from Phase I and II dendritic cell vaccination trials, 9 were newly diagnosed and 6 had recurrent disease. Survival after dendritic cell vaccination was correlated with TCR sequencing metrics, including TIL content and tumor-blood repertoire overlap. Each patient got three intradermal injections of the dendritic cell vaccine, spaced at biweekly intervals, in the arm below the axilla. In glioblastoma patients vaccinated with dendritic cells, deep sequencing of TCR beta CDR3 regions served to measure the amount of tumor-infiltrating lymphocytes and to compare repertoires between tumor and blood. The vaccine consisted of monocyte-derived dendritic cells cultured less than eight days with IL-4 and GM-CSF, then pulsed overnight with autologous tumor lysate. Patients received autologous tumor lysate-pulsed dendritic cell vaccination between about 2003 and 2012. General study outcomes and caveats: The three-group TCR overlap response model was described as speculative and requiring prospective validation. The cohort was small and heterogeneous, few patients had complete blood and tumor sets, and even fewer had initial-recurrent tumor pairs. Higher estimated pretreatment TIL content predicted longer time to progression and overall survival after dendritic cell vaccination. No direct relationship between TCR clonality and survival was found, suggesting that a diverse polyclonal response may matter.

Points on this clone: The antigen it recognizes is unknown. Base qualities were left out, and no much larger clone turns up one base away.

For CDR1 and CDR2, the germline V gene (reference sequence) lists SGHNT and YYREEE. Counted from cysteine to phenylalanine, this CDR3 has 14 amino acids. Only the CDR3 DNA is retained, 42 bases long and in frame from the first base. Relative to germline, V is 2 bases shorter and J is 3 bases shorter, with 11 bases between their ends. Patients were selected for having adequate residual fresh-frozen tumor tissue and more than two years of available survival data. An isocitrate dehydrogenase mutation was not carried by any of the glioblastoma patients, although molecular status was otherwise variable. PBMC collection took place before vaccination, two weeks after the third vaccination, and at tumor progression if progression occurred. Genomic DNA was extracted with the Qiagen DNeasy Blood extraction Kit. The immunoSEQ assay amplified TCRB CDR3 regions from 2 micrograms of genomic DNA, or from all available DNA when less than that amount was available. The multiplex PCR employed 60 forward primers targeting TCR V beta segments and 13 reverse primers targeting J beta segments. Synthetic control templates were spiked into each sample at limiting dilution to estimate reads per starting template. Reads of 87 bp were generated by sequencing on the Illumina HiSeq System. On the study's bioinformatics: To remove PCR and sequencing errors, closely related sequences were merged with a nearest neighbor algorithm. TCR overlap was measured as the percentage of unique tumor TCR beta sequences also present in the same patient's peripheral blood. In its TCRdb copy, this immuneACCESS table keeps in-frame sequences only and misses some clones. Where compared with another copy, unresolved V genes explain less than half of these, and the others have no known cause. From that table come the V and J calls and clone size; the DNA was used to work out D and trimming. This sample lists roughly 100,000 clones; 80% to 90% were detected once. Of the sample, about 12% is held by the ten largest clones.

The sequence came from a human donor with glioblastoma. The chain couples TRBV5-4 to TRBJ1-2; TRBD1 is possibly the D segment (6 matching bases). Material: blood, obtained before dendritic cell vaccination. CDR3 reads: CASSLQGGDYGYTF. Read as DNA, the sequence is TGTGCCAGCAGCTTACAGGGAGGGGACTATGGCTACACCTTC.